This entry is about one T cell receptor (beta chain). The antigen is not known. A much larger clone is a single base away; this may be a read error. Breast cancer patients provided tissue from their axillary draining lymph nodes. The V gene's germline CDR1 is SGDLS and CDR2 YYNGEE. This CDR3 comprises 14 residues. TCRdb ran MiXCR on the multiplex PCR reads and lists one entry per CDR3 protein. The sample lists 150,000 to 200,000 distinct CDR3 sequences, 25% to 40% occurring once. This entry belongs to a study of breast tumors, draining lymph nodes, adjacent tissues. Whole-study results and caveats: Compared with lymph nodes, tumors were less diverse; compared with nontumor tissue, more.

Sequencing input: axillary lymph node tissue. The V call is TRBV9, the J call TRBJ2-7; D is perhaps TRBD2 (5 bases). The TCR sequence derives from a female donor with breast cancer. Some clones in this sample may be carry-over from other donors' samples. In DNA, the CDR3 is TGTGCCAGCAGCGTAGGAGGGCGGAACTACGAGCAGTCCTTC. Amino acids: CASSVGGRNYEQSF.